The T cell receptor beta chain under discussion was sequenced for a study of T cell changes during pregnancy in multiple sclerosis. Repertoires were generated with immunoSEQ multiplex PCR, while TCRdb's copy carries only in-frame clones and drops some. The table includes around 15,000 clones, more than 80% detected once. The starting material was peripheral blood, obtained in the second trimester of pregnancy. This sequence originates from a female donor in good health, enrolled as a control in a pregnancy study.

The CDR3 sequence is CASSVLGGSGSGELFF. Written as DNA, the CDR3 is TGTGCCAGCAGTGTGTTGGGCGGGAGCGGAAGCGGGGAGCTGTTTTTT. This rearrangement joins TRBV2 to TRBJ2-2, with 7 bases aligning to TRBD2. There are 16 residues in the CDR3. The trim removed 4 bases at V and 7 bases at J, leaving 12 bases unmatched. Germline V lookup: CDR1 SNHLY, CDR2 FYNNEI.